The 28 T cell receptor beta chains listed next were all sequenced from one sample in a study of CD8 T cells in ankylosing spondylitis. The study, taken as a whole, reports: A motif of 7 to 9 highly homologous TCR beta variants was seen as apparently characteristic of ankylosing spondylitis blood.

Their specific antigens are unknown. TCRdb re-called the 5' RACE reads with MiXCR, one entry per CDR3 protein. The sample consists of some 800,000 distinct CDR3 sequences, 10% to 15% of them appearing once. Sequencing used blood, either unsorted or a sorted T cell fraction (not recorded which). These receptors all stem from a male donor with ankylosing spondylitis.

This clonotype was seen more than once but under ten times. The chain couples TRBV9 to TRBJ1-5; 7 bases align to TRBD1. This CDR3 region has 14 residues. V lost 2 bases to trimming and J lost 15 bases; unmatched junction nucleotides: 14. Germline assignment: CDR1 SGDLS and CDR2 YYNGEE. The CDR3 DNA follows: TGTGCCAGCAGCGTGGGACAGTCGGACGGTGCAAGGCATTTT. Its translation is CASSVGQSDGARHF.

J is TRBJ1-2 and V is TRBV20-1; TRBD1 is a possible D gene (6 bases). Per the germline V gene, CDR1 is DFQATT and CDR2 is SNEGSKA (reference sequence). V was clipped by 6 bases and J by 2 bases, with 19 bases between them. The CDR3 sequence is 15 residues long. The CDR3 reads CSAIQLRGPNYGYTF. The CDR3 bases are TGCAGTGCCATTCAACTCAGGGGCCCGAACTATGGCTACACCTTC.

V gene TRBV9 combines with J gene TRBJ2-3, with TRBD2 matching over 8 bases. Germline V lookup: CDR1 SGDLS, CDR2 YYNGEE. Trimming cost V 1 base and J 4 bases; bases outside gene matches: 2. The CDR3 extends over 14 amino acids. The CDR3 DNA is TGTGCCAGCAGCGTATCGGGAGGGCCAGATACGCAGTATTTT. This gives the protein CASSVSGGPDTQYF. Full variable domain (remainder filled in from reference TRBV9 and TRBJ2-3): DSGVTQTPKHLITATGQRVTLRCSPRSGDLSVYWYQQSLDQGLQFLIQYYNGEERAKGNILERFSAQQFPDLHSELNLSSLELGDSALYFCASSVSGGPDTQYFGPGTRLTVL.

The chain recombines TRBV5-1 with TRBJ2-3; D is ambiguous. Between the trimmed V and J ends, which lost 7 bases and 0 bases, there was a span of 18 bases. Germline assignment: CDR1 SGHRS and CDR2 YFSETQ. The length of the CDR3 is 16 residues. CDR3 region: CASSQRALPSTDTQYF. In nucleotides, the CDR3 is TGCGCCAGCTCCCAAAGGGCATTACCTAGCACAGATACGCAGTATTTT.

This clonotype was counted between two and nine times. The gene calls are TRBV4-1 and TRBJ2-4, with TRBD1 matching over 7 bases. V lost 3 bases and J lost 4; bases outside the gene matches: 3. The CDR3 loop spans 14 amino acids. The germline CDR1 and CDR2 sequences are MGHRA and YSYEKL. The CDR3: CASSQDRSKNIQYF. Written as DNA, the CDR3 is TGCGCCAGCAGCCAGGACAGGAGTAAAAACATTCAGTACTTC.

This clonotype was seen a few times. This chain uses TRBV7-2 with TRBJ2-5; TRBD1 matches at 8 bases. The trim removed 1 base at V and 13 bases at J, leaving 5 bases unmatched. This CDR3 comprises 12 residues. The germline V gene encodes CDR1 SGHTA and CDR2 FQGNSA. The CDR3 DNA sequence: TGTGCCAGCAGCTTAGAGGACAGGGCCTTGTACTTC. Its protein product is CASSLEDRALYF.

There are a few counts of this clonotype. V and J are TRBV5-1 and TRBJ2-3; maybe TRBD2 (6 bases). The V and J ends lost 1 base and 6 bases respectively, with 12 bases between them. This CDR3 comprises 14 residues. CDR1 SGHRS and CDR2 YFSETQ come from the germline V gene. The CDR3 DNA is TGCGCCAGCAGCTTGAGTTTCCGGGGGGATACGCAGTATTTT. Amino acid sequence: CASSLSFRGDTQYF.

The chain links TRBV5-1 to TRBJ2-2; 11 bases are a match to TRBD2. The germline V gene has CDR1 SGHRS and CDR2 YFSETQ. This CDR3 is built from 16 residues. The V gene end was trimmed by 5 bases and the J gene end by 4 bases; junction bases not matched to a gene: 7. Here the CDR3 DNA reads TGCGCCAGCAGACCGACTAGCGGGGTCGGCACCGGGGAGCTGTTTTTT. Its translation: CASRPTSGVGTGELFF.

The gene calls are TRBV6-1 and TRBJ1-2, with 7 bases matching TRBD1. J lost 4 bases, V lost 2 bases, and 4 bases had no gene match. The CDR3 is made up of 14 amino acids. The V gene's germline CDR1 is MNHNS and CDR2 SASEGT. The CDR3 DNA reads as TGTGCCAGCAGTGAAAGAGCAGGGGGCTATGGCTACACCTTC. It codes for CASSERAGGYGYTF.

The genes are TRBV9 and TRBJ1-1; D remains unclear. V lost 0 bases, J lost 7 bases, and 10 bases lay in between. The CDR3 contains 13 residues. Per the germline V gene, CDR1 is SGDLS and CDR2 is YYNGEE. CDR3 DNA: TGTGCCAGCAGCGTAGCTTATGAGGGTGAAGCTTTCTTT. As protein: CASSVAYEGEAFF. The whole variable domain, remainder taken from reference TRBV9 and TRBJ1-1, is DSGVTQTPKHLITATGQRVTLRCSPRSGDLSVYWYQQSLDQGLQFLIQYYNGEERAKGNILERFSAQQFPDLHSELNLSSLELGDSALYFCASSVAYEGEAFFGQGTRLTVV.

The chain has TRBV29-1 and TRBJ1-4, with a weak D call TRBD1 (6 bases). Trimming took off 6 bases at V and 6 bases at J, with 20 bases between the two ends. The CDR3 spans 15 residues. The germline CDR1 and CDR2 sequences are SQVTM and ANQGSEA. DNA for the CDR3: TGCAGCGTCAGGGGCGGGACCGTCGAGGATGAAAAACTGTTTTTT. Protein product: CSVRGGTVEDEKLFF.

The V call is TRBV6-2 or TRBV6-3, the J call TRBJ2-2; the D is unclear. The germline V gene encodes CDR1 MNHEY and CDR2 SVGEGT. This CDR3 is 14 amino acids long. Trimming left V 2 bases short and J 2 bases short, with 6 bases between. CDR3 loop: CASSYPDNTGELFF. In nucleotides, the CDR3 is TGTGCCAGCAGTTACCCGGATAACACCGGGGAGCTGTTTTTT.

The V call is TRBV7-3, the J call TRBJ2-2; 8 bases are shared with TRBD1. Per germline, CDR1 SGHTA and CDR2 FQGTGA. V shed 1 base and J 1 base; nucleotides not matched to a gene: 2. This CDR3 comprises 16 residues. CDR3 nucleotides: TGTGCCAGCAGCTTAAGGACAGGGTGGAACACCGGGGAGCTGTTTTTT. Translating gives CASSLRTGWNTGELFF.

A few counts support this clonotype. This rearrangement joins TRBV20-1 to TRBJ1-2; 10 positions match TRBD1. V was clipped by 4 bases and J by 4 bases; unmatched bases: 6. The CDR3 is 14 residues long. Looked up from germline, CDR1 is DFQATT and CDR2 is SNEGSKA (reference sequence). CDR3 loop: CSATRQGASYGYTF. CDR3 sequence (DNA): TGCAGTGCTACCAGACAGGGGGCGAGCTATGGCTACACCTTC.

This rearrangement joins TRBV20-1 to TRBJ2-1; TRBD1 matches 7 bases. This CDR3 contains 14 residues. Germline CDR1 DFQATT, CDR2 SNEGSKA (reference sequence). After removal of 1 base from V and 6 bases from J, the junction contained 6 bases not matched to a gene. In DNA, the CDR3 is TGCAGTGCTAGAGCCGGGAACAGGGGCAATGAGCAGTTCTTC. The encoded protein is CSARAGNRGNEQFF.

This clonotype was found a few times. J is TRBJ2-7 and V is TRBV6-5, with 10 bases that match TRBD2. The V and J ends lost 1 base and 5 bases, in that order; junction bases with no gene match: 8. There are 16 residues in the CDR3. CDR1 MNHEY and CDR2 SVGAGI come from the germline V gene. Here the CDR3 reads CASSYLGGTSDNEQYF. The CDR3 coding sequence is TGTGCCAGCAGTTACTTAGGCGGGACTAGCGACAACGAGCAGTACTTC.

The chain has TRBV6-5 and TRBJ2-7, with 8 nucleotides matching TRBD1. V lost 0 bases to trimming and J lost 3 bases; unmatched junction nucleotides: 7. The CDR3 sequence is 16 residues long. CDR1 and CDR2 from the germline V gene are MNHEY and SVGAGI. CDR3 amino acids: CASSYSGRQGFYEQYF. DNA of the CDR3: TGTGCCAGCAGTTACTCAGGGCGACAGGGGTTCTACGAGCAGTACTTC.

In its sample, this clonotype was seen a few times. The genes are TRBV10-3 and TRBJ2-7; TRBD1 or TRBD2 may be the D gene (7 bases each). Trimming shortened V by 3 bases and J by 2 bases, and 14 bases separated the two germline ends. Germline loops: CDR1 ENHRY, CDR2 SYGVKD. The CDR3 is 15 amino acids. The CDR3 DNA reads TGTGCCATCAGTGAAGGGGCAGGGGGGGCCTACGAGCAGTACTTC. It yields the protein CAISEGAGGAYEQYF.

The rearrangement uses TRBV4-2 and TRBJ1-2; the match to TRBD1 covers 7 bases. Germline trimming cut 1 base from V and 9 bases from J; bases unmatched to any gene: 5. Germline V CDR1 and CDR2: LGHNA, YNFKEQ. This CDR3 is 13 amino acids long. The CDR3 here is CASSQAETGSYTF. The CDR3 DNA reads as TGTGCCAGCAGCCAAGCAGAGACAGGGAGCTACACCTTC.

This clonotype was picked up many times. The chain is built from TRBV20-1 and TRBJ2-5; 11 positions agree with TRBD2. The J segment lost 2 bases and the V segment lost 6 bases, leaving 8 bases of the junction unmatched. There are 15 residues in the CDR3. Germline values: CDR1 DFQATT, CDR2 SNEGSKA (reference sequence). The CDR3 DNA reads as TGCAGTGCCTATCAGACTAGCGGGATTCAAGAGACCCAGTACTTC. Amino acids: CSAYQTSGIQETQYF.

The chain recombines TRBV6-2 or TRBV6-3 with TRBJ2-5, with a possible D match to TRBD2 (5 bases). V lost 1 base, J lost 4 bases, and 13 bases lay in between. The CDR3 covers 15 residues. Per the germline V gene, CDR1 is MNHEY and CDR2 is SVGEGT. The CDR3 bases are TGTGCCAGCAGTTACTTCCGGCGGAGCGGAGAGACCCAGTACTTC. Translated: CASSYFRRSGETQYF.

This chain uses TRBV5-5 with TRBJ1-2; TRBD1 matches 8 bases. CDR1 is SGHKS and CDR2 is YYEKEE in the germline V gene (reference sequence). The CDR3 length is 16 residues. The V gene end was trimmed by 3 bases and the J gene end by 4 bases; junction bases not matched to a gene: 11. The CDR3 spells CASSWGAGGKVYGYTF. CDR3 bases: TGTGCCAGCAGCTGGGGGGCAGGGGGCAAAGTCTATGGCTACACCTTC.

Concerning this clonotype: Without the conserved terminal phenylalanine or tryptophan, this CDR3 likely stems from a read error. The V and J genes are TRBV4-3 and TRBJ2-1, with 8 bases identical to TRBD1. Trimming cost V 3 bases and J 9 bases; bases outside gene matches: 16. This CDR3 has 17 residues. Germline V gene data show CDR1 as LGHNA and CDR2 as YSLEER. CDR3 bases: TGCGCCAGCAGCCAGTTTGGGTATCGGACAGGGTCCGGTGAGCAGTTCATC. It specifies CASSQFGYRTGSGEQFI.

Notes on this clonotype: The junction does not match germline at one end; this may be a read error. This sequence joins TRBV7-9 and TRBJ2-5; perhaps D is TRBD1 or TRBD2 (5 bases each). The V gene's germline CDR1 is SEHNR and CDR2 FQNEAQ (reference sequence). This CDR3 contains 13 residues. CDR3 coding DNA: TGTGGCAGCAGCTCCAGTGGGGGAGAGACCCAGTACTTC. This gives the protein CGSSSSGGETQYF.

This clonotype came up a few times. The chain combines TRBV10-3 with TRBJ2-2; either TRBD1 or TRBD2 may supply D (5 bases each). V dropped 0 bases and J dropped 6 bases, with 14 bases sitting between them. This CDR3 spans 16 amino acids. CDR1 is ENHRY, CDR2 SYGVKD, per germline. CDR3 residues: CAISESGAAAPGELFF. CDR3 coding DNA: TGTGCCATCAGTGAGTCAGGGGCAGCGGCCCCCGGGGAGCTGTTTTTT.

This clonotype occurred a few times. V usage is TRBV10-3 and J usage is TRBJ2-3; TRBD2 matches at 7 bases. The J segment lost 2 bases and the V segment lost 1 base, leaving 3 bases of the junction unmatched. CDR3 length: 15 residues. Germline lookup yields CDR1 ENHRY and CDR2 SYGVKD. The chain's CDR3 is CAISEYLAATDTQYF. Here the CDR3 DNA reads TGTGCCATCAGTGAGTACCTAGCGGCCACAGATACGCAGTATTTT.

This clonotype was counted a few times. The chain carries TRBV20-1 and TRBJ2-5, with 12 positions matching TRBD2. Looked up from germline, CDR1 is DFQATT and CDR2 is SNEGSKA (reference sequence). This CDR3 is 15 amino acids long. With 3 bases clipped from V and 5 bases from J, the junction kept 7 bases outside the gene matches. The CDR3 DNA reads as TGCAGTGCTAGTCATCTAGCGGGAGGGAGGGAGACCCAGTACTTC. Residues: CSASHLAGGRETQYF.

CDR3 coding DNA: TGTGCCAGCAGCTCACTGACGAGAGTTGGCGGCTACACCTTC. This codes for CASSSLTRVGGYTF. V usage is TRBV7-2 and J usage is TRBJ1-2; D is undetermined. This CDR3 comprises 14 residues. Per germline, CDR1 SGHTA and CDR2 FQGNSA. V was cut by 4 bases and J by 8 bases, with 17 bases left in between.